The 10 T cell receptor beta chains given below trace back to one sample, sequenced in a study of OX40 agonist ivuxolimab in advanced cancers. The method was immunoSEQ multiplex PCR; TCRdb's version includes in-frame clones alone and lacks a portion of them. The data hold 9,500 to 15,000 clones, with about four fifths observed a single time. Source: CD4+ or CD8+ T cells sorted from blood, taken in a trial of the OX40 agonist ivuxolimab. All receptors derive from an adult with an advanced solid tumor such as melanoma, head and neck, liver or kidney cancer.

This sequence joins TRBV5-8 and TRBJ1-1; D is unclear. This CDR3 is built from 12 residues. Trimming removed 2 bases at V and 1 base at J, with 3 bases between. The germline gives CDR1 SGHTS, CDR2 YDEGEE. CDR3 region: CASSFQNTEAFF. The CDR3, as DNA: TGTGCCAGCAGCTTCCAGAACACTGAAGCTTTCTTT.

As regards this clone: The same CDR3 can be traced to other DNA sequences in this sample. CDR3 DNA sequence: TGTGCCAGTAGTCCCGGGACAGGGGCCTACGAGCAGTACTTC. Residues: CASSPGTGAYEQYF. The chain joins TRBV19 to TRBJ2-7, with 10 bases identical to TRBD1. The germline CDR1 and CDR2 sequences are LNHDA and SQIVND (reference sequence). This CDR3 is built from 14 residues. V lost 5 bases, J lost 2 bases, and 3 bases stayed unmatched. The complete variable domain, with remaining parts taken from reference TRBV19 and TRBJ2-7, reads DGGITQSPKYLFRKEGQNVTLSCEQNLNHDAMYWYRQDPGQGLRLIYYSQIVNDFQKGDIAEGYSVSREKKESFPLTVTSAQKNPTAFYLCASSPGTGAYEQYFGPGTRLTVT.

V and J are TRBV25-1 and TRBJ1-2, with D uncertain. The V gene's germline CDR1 is MGHDK and CDR2 SYGVNS. V lost 4 bases and J lost 2, with 20 bases in between. CDR3 size: 17 residues. CDR3: CASSAGYIYRPNYGYTF. The CDR3 DNA reads TGTGCCAGCAGTGCCGGGTATATCTATCGCCCAAACTATGGCTACACCTTC.

J is TRBJ2-1 and V is TRBV28; D is uncertain. This CDR3 is 11 amino acids long. Trimming cost V 3 bases and J 8 bases, with 5 bases left between them. The germline V gene encodes CDR1 MDHEN and CDR2 SYDVKM. In nucleotides, the CDR3 is TGTGCCAGCAGTTTTTCTGATGAGCAGTTCTTC. It yields the protein CASSFSDEQFF.

The chain couples TRBV4-3 to TRBJ1-2; D might be TRBD1 (5 bases). The CDR3 runs to 15 residues. Germline CDR1 is LGHNA and CDR2 is YSLEER. V shed 2 bases and J shed 7 bases, with 17 bases lying between them. CDR3 DNA: TGCGCCAGCAGCCAAAGAGTAGGCAGGGAGGGTGGCTACACCTTC. This sequence encodes CASSQRVGREGGYTF.

This chain joins TRBV29-1 and TRBJ2-1, with D possibly TRBD2 on 6 matching bases. The CDR3 is made up of 16 amino acids. Per germline, CDR1 SQVTM and CDR2 ANQGSEA. V gave up 0 bases and J gave up 3 bases, with 15 bases separating them. The CDR3 sequence is CSVEDPAGLHYNEQFF. The CDR3 DNA follows: TGCAGCGTTGAAGATCCGGCGGGGCTACACTACAATGAGCAGTTCTTC.

This chain links TRBV7-6 with TRBJ1-4, with 8 bases fitting TRBD1. V was clipped by 1 base and J by 7 bases; unmatched bases: 5. The CDR3 contains 15 residues. Germline CDR1 reads SGHVS; CDR2 reads FNYEAQ. The CDR3: CASSLDPGTGEKLFF. The CDR3 DNA is TGTGCCAGCAGCTTAGACCCGGGGACAGGTGAAAAACTGTTTTTT.

The rearrangement links TRBV13 to TRBJ1-5, with 7 bases matching TRBD1. Trimming cost V 2 bases and J 0 bases; bases outside gene matches: 7. Germline V gene data show CDR1 as PRHDT and CDR2 as FYEKMQ (reference sequence). The CDR3 contains 17 residues. This chain's CDR3 is CASSLRGQRNSNQPQHF. The CDR3 DNA reads TGTGCCAGCAGCTTAAGGGGACAGCGAAATAGCAATCAGCCCCAGCATTTT.

J is TRBJ1-2 and V is TRBV27; 11 bases align to TRBD1. The CDR3 totals 14 residues. Germline CDR1 MNHEY, CDR2 SMNVEV (reference sequence). After removal of 7 bases from V and 5 bases from J, the junction contained 6 bases not matched to a gene. The CDR3 reads CASTTGTGGYGYTF. For the CDR3, the DNA is TGTGCCAGCACCACCGGGACAGGGGGATATGGCTACACCTTC.

This clone occurred once. This chain links TRBV19 with TRBJ1-6; no clear D. The CDR3 has 13 residues. V gave up 6 bases and J gave up 10 bases, with 13 bases separating them. The germline V gene has CDR1 LNHDA and CDR2 SQIVND (reference sequence). CDR3 bases: TGTGCCAGTAGGAGAACAGCCGGATCACCCCTCCACTTT. This gives the protein CASRRTAGSPLHF.